The present T cell receptor beta chain was sequenced within a study of control samples from healthy donors and cancer patients. Using immunoSEQ multiplex PCR, the repertoire was profiled, and TCRdb retains in-frame clones only, with some absent. The sample holds fewer than 100,000 clones, roughly 82% seen once. Looked up from germline, CDR1 is GTSNPN and CDR2 is SVGIG (reference sequence). The CDR3 loop spans 12 amino acids. V was shortened by 0 bases and J by 5 bases, with 7 bases between the two germline ends. What was sequenced was blood. The genes are TRBV30 and TRBJ2-5, with D hard to call. The sequence derives from a man in his sixties in good health. The CDR3 reads CAWSVQMETQYF. CDR3 DNA sequence: TGTGCCTGGAGTGTACAGATGGAGACCCAGTACTTC. The full variable domain, completed using reference TRBV30 and TRBJ2-5, is SQTIHQWPATLVQPVGSPLSLECTVEGTSNPNLYWYRQAAGRGLQLLFYSVGIGQISSEVPQNLSASRPQDRQFILSSKKLLLSDSGFYLCAWSVQMETQYFGPGTRLLVL.